This T cell receptor (beta chain) is from a study of cytomegalovirus exposure and HLA in healthy donors. Across the whole study: From 190 million or so T cells, an earlier analysis saw under 140 million unique TCR beta sequences. Regarding the study as a whole: Later analysis demonstrated an association between a missense DCLRE1C variant and TCR beta V- and J-gene trimming.

A word on this clone: Its antigen is unidentified.

CDR1 and CDR2 (germline): LNHDA, SQIVND (reference sequence). This CDR3 spans 16 amino acids. J was trimmed by 4 bases and V by 7 bases; bases with no gene match: 13. A multiplex PCR was run with 60 Vbeta primers and 13 Jbeta primers. Clones were sequenced by immunoSEQ multiplex PCR, and TCRdb holds only the in-frame ones, with some missing. The sample records 85,000 to 130,000 clones, approximately 78% being singletons. This chain uses TRBV19 with TRBJ2-1; 7 bases line up with TRBD2. The clonotype originates from a woman aged 35 to 49 in good health and CMV-seronegative. Material for sequencing was PBMCs. The CDR3 DNA follows: TGTGCCAGTACCCCTGTGGGGCGGGGGACGTACAATGAGCAGTTCTTC. Its translation: CASTPVGRGTYNEQFF.